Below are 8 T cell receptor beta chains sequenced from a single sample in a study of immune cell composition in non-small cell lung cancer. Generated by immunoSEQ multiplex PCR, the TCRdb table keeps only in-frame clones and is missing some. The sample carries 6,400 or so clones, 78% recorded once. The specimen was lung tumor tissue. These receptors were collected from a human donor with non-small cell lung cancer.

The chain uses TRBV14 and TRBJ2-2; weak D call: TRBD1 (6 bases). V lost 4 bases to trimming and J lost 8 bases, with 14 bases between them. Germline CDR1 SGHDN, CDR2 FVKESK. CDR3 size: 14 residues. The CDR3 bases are TGTGCCAGCAGCCCGCTACAAGGGACAGGGGAGCTGTTTTTT. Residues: CASSPLQGTGELFF.

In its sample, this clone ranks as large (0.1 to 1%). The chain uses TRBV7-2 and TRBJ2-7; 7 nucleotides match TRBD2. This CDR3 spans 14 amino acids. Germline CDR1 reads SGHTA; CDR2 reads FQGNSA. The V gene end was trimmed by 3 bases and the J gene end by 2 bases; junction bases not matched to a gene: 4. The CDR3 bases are TGTGCCAGCAGCTTGAGCGGGGCCACCTACGAGCAGTACTTC. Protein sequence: CASSLSGATYEQYF.

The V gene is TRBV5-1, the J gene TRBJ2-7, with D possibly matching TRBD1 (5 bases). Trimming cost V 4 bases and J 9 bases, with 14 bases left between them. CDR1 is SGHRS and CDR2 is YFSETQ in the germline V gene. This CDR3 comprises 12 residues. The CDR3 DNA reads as TGCGCCAGCAGCCCCCAGGGTTGGGCGCAGTACTTC. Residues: CASSPQGWAQYF.

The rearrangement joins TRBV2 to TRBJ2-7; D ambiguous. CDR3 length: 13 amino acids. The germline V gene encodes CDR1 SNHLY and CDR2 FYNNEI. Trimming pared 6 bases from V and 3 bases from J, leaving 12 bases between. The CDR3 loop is CASSTSTNYEQYF. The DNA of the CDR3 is TGTGCCAGCAGCACCTCGACAAACTACGAGCAGTACTTC.

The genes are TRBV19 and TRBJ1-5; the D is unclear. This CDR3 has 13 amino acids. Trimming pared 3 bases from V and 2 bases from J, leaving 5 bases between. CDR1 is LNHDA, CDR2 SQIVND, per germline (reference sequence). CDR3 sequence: CASSIEGNQPQHF. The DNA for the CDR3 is TGTGCCAGTAGTATCGAGGGCAATCAGCCCCAGCATTTT.

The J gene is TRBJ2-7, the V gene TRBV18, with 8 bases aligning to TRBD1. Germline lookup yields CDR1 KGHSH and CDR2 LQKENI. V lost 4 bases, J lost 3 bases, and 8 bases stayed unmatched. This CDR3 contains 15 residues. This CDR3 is CASSLARGLLYEQYF. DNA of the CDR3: TGTGCCAGCTCACTGGCCAGGGGGCTTCTCTACGAGCAGTACTTC.

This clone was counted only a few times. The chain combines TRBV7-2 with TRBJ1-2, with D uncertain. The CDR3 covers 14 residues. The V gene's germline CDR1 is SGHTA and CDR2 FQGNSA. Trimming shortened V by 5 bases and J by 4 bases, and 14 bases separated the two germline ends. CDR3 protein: CASSLDTGSYGYTF. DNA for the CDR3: TGTGCCAGCAGCCTTGACACCGGGAGCTATGGCTACACCTTC.

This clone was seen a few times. CDR3 amino acids: CASSQRAGESYEQYF. The CDR3 nucleotides read TGTGCCAGCAGCCAGCGCGCGGGGGAATCCTACGAGCAGTACTTC. The chain is built from TRBV4-2 and TRBJ2-7; 7 nucleotides align to TRBD2. Per germline, CDR1 LGHNA and CDR2 YNFKEQ. Losses at the gene ends were 3 bases for V and 1 base for J; bases not matched to a gene: 6. The CDR3 contains 15 residues.